This TCR beta chain was documented in a study of graft-versus-host responses after intestinal transplantation. Whole-study context: Multivisceral, liver-intestinal, or isolated intestinal transplants were received by the recipients. Each recipient received anti-thymocyte globulin induction, then tacrolimus and steroids for 2 to 4 years. Study-wide findings and caveats: GvH clones were found in recipient marrow; some appeared first in ileum or blood. Graft-donor T cell macrochimerism in patients accompanied high graft-versus-host to host-versus-graft clonal ratios in allografts.

The length of the CDR3 is 14 residues. Germline-derived CDR1 and CDR2 are GTSNPN and SVGIG (reference sequence). V dropped 0 bases and J dropped 4 bases, with 12 bases sitting between them. Profiling relied on immunoSEQ multiplex PCR, and the TCRdb table lists in-frame clones only, not all of them. The sample contains about 120,000 clones, about 93% of which appear only once. This clone was recorded only once. The target antigen is unknown. The sequencing used unstimulated CD8+ T cells sorted from spleen or lymph node cells, collected before intestinal transplant. The sequence came from a human donor who received an intestinal transplant. The rearrangement links TRBV30 to TRBJ2-5; TRBD1 or TRBD2 may be the D gene (5 bases each). CDR3 loop: CAWSVGAGTETQYF. In DNA form, the CDR3 reads TGTGCCTGGAGTGTAGGGGCAGGGACAGAGACCCAGTACTTC.